A selection of T cell receptor beta chains follows, all from one sample in a study of cytomegalovirus exposure and HLA in healthy donors. Method: immunoSEQ multiplex PCR; TCRdb's copy keeps in-frame clones and lacks some. The table includes 120,000 or so clones, approximately 84% detected once. The sample comprised PBMCs. These receptor sequences come from a man between 50 and 59 years old in good health and CMV-seronegative. CDR3s include the opening cysteine and the closing phenylalanine or tryptophan. Each record gives: V gene, clone size, CDR3 protein. Clone sizes are given selectively: once, few, many, or a class where the clone is expanded.

>TRBV7-9|-
CASSTLLAAAYEQYF
>TRBV19|-
CASTGTGSYEQYF
>TRBV7-2|-
CASSSTSVNTGELFF
>TRBV5-6|-
CASSLGTRGYTQYF
>TRBV7-2|-
CASSPSTSGRSSYEQYF
>TRBV27|few
CASSLWQGGLHEQFF
>TRBV4-3|once
CASSHPGTDTQYF
>TRBV27|once
CASSFQGSGANVLTF
>TRBV6-5|few
CASSYSASGGYEQYF
>TRBV6-5|-
CASNPTRNNSPLHF
>TRBV18|once
CASSPVTGETQYF
>TRBV29-1|-
CSGVTADSYEQYF
>TRBV9|-
CASSETGLAAYNEQFF
>TRBV5-5|-
CASSTTSGAGETQYF
>TRBV4-2|-
CASSLGTSGARGWKNIQYF
>TRBV9|-
CASSVSGQGASDTQYF
>TRBV19|-
CASMGTGVYEQYF
>TRBV5-1|-
CASSWLASGGNEQFF
>TRBV7-9|once
CASSPREGTDTQYF
>TRBV18|-
CASYDRGGYQETQYF
>TRBV19|-
CASSRDRGKDTEAFF
>TRBV2|-
CASSEGGETQYF
>TRBV9|few
CASSVEPSGGAREQFF
>TRBV19|-
CASSISRRAYGQYF
>TRBV4-3|few
CASSQGLDRGGEKLFF
>TRBV6-5|-
CASSYSGTGRTYEQYF
>TRBV7-8|-
CASSPGLTEAFF
>TRBV5-8|once
CASSFRVLYPRSRWDTQYF
>TRBV30|-
CAWSPGTGLGTEAFF
>TRBV27|once
CASSLTASYEQYF